This TCR beta chain was retrieved from a study of OX40 agonist ivuxolimab in advanced cancers. TCRdb keeps only in-frame clones here, not all; method: immunoSEQ multiplex PCR. The sample has about 50,000 clones, 80% to 85% seen once. From germline, CDR1 is MNHNS and CDR2 SASEGT. This CDR3 has 14 residues. V was pared by 8 bases and J by 6 bases, with 17 bases between. The source of this sequence is an adult with an advanced solid tumor such as melanoma, head and neck, liver or kidney cancer. Sequences were derived from CD4+ or CD8+ T cells sorted from blood, sampled in a trial of the OX40 agonist ivuxolimab. The gene calls are TRBV6-1 and TRBJ2-1; the D gene could be TRBD1 or TRBD2 (7 bases each). The chain's CDR3 is CASPGRDSGNEQFF. DNA for the CDR3: TGTGCCAGCCCTGGGAGGGACAGTGGCAATGAGCAGTTCTTC.